This entry lists 8 T cell receptor beta chains sequenced from one sample in a study of CD8+ T cells in alopecia areata. The treatment: oral pan-JAK inhibitor, 5-10 mg twice daily. The authors extracted RNA and reverse transcribed it into cDNA as the sequencing template. Measured with immunoSEQ multiplex PCR; TCRdb has only the in-frame clones, and not every one. Of around 270,000 clones in the sample, 55% to 75% were seen once. The source material was CD4+ T cells sorted from blood, sampled at week 24, from a patient treated with tofacitinib. These receptors came from a human donor with alopecia areata.

The J gene is TRBJ2-7, the V gene TRBV11-2; 7 nucleotides agree with TRBD1. The V gene's germline CDR1 is SGHAT and CDR2 FQNNGV. This CDR3 spans 13 amino acids. With V trimmed by 1 base and J by 7 bases, 4 bases remained unmatched. DNA for the CDR3: TGTGCCAGCAGCTTAGTGATCAGGGGGGAGCAGTACTTC. Translation gives CASSLVIRGEQYF.

This rearrangement joins TRBV5-1 to TRBJ1-2; a weak D match, TRBD1 (6 bases). The germline CDR1 and CDR2 sequences are SGHRS and YFSETQ. Trimming stripped 4 bases from V and 3 bases from J, with 13 bases between. The CDR3 is 14 residues long. CDR3 sequence reads: CASSPQGSDYGYTF. CDR3 nucleotides: TGCGCCAGCAGCCCGCAGGGGTCGGACTATGGCTACACCTTC.

Turning to this clone: Compared with germline, one end of the junction differs, possibly owing to a read error. Other DNA sequences in the sample encode the same CDR3. V gene TRBV7-2 combines with J gene TRBJ1-1; TRBD1 agrees at 10 bases. The CDR3 is 13 amino acids. The germline V gene has CDR1 SGHTA and CDR2 FQGNSA. CDR3 protein: CASRDRGYAEAFF. DNA of the CDR3: TGCGCCAGCCGGGACAGGGGTTACGCTGAAGCTTTCTTT.

V and J are TRBV21-1 and TRBJ2-7; the D segment call TRBD2 is taken from the table without a DNA check. TRBV21-1 is labeled a pseudogene. The CDR3 has 18 amino acids. The CDR3 loop is CASSQDLTSGGASYEQYF. The CDR3 region has the DNA TGCGCCAGCAGCCAAGATCTGACTAGCGGGGGGGCATCCTACGAGCAGTACTTC.

V gene TRBV6-5 combines with J gene TRBJ2-7; no firm D call. This CDR3 is 13 amino acids long. CDR1 and CDR2 from the germline V gene are MNHEY and SVGAGI. V was clipped by 6 bases and J by 4 bases, with 13 bases between them. Here the CDR3 DNA reads TGTGCCAGCAGCCGAGGACCTGGATACGAGCAGTACTTC. Translation: CASSRGPGYEQYF.

The table lists this clone with a few counts. The genes are TRBV29-1 and TRBJ1-5; 7 bases match TRBD1. The length of the CDR3 is 14 residues. The ends lost 4 bases at V and 0 bases at J; junction bases unmatched: 3. Germline V gives CDR1 SQVTM, CDR2 ANQGSEA. The CDR3 protein is CSVGDRYSNQPQHF. In nucleotides, the CDR3 is TGCAGCGTTGGGGACAGATATAGCAATCAGCCCCAGCATTTT. The full variable domain, with the rest looked up from reference TRBV29-1 and TRBJ1-5, is SAVISQKPSRDICQRGTSLTIQCQVDSQVTMMFWYRQQPGQSLTLIATANQGSEATYESGFVIDKFPISRPNLTFSTLTVSNMSPEDSSIYLCSVGDRYSNQPQHFGDGTRLSIL.

This clone appeared once. J is TRBJ2-1 and V is TRBV2; either TRBD1 or TRBD2 may supply D (5 bases each). Germline V CDR1 and CDR2: SNHLY, FYNNEI. Trimming shortened V by 7 bases and J by 7 bases, and 20 bases separated the two germline ends. CDR3 length equals 15 residues. This CDR3 is CASILGEGAGNEQFF. The CDR3 DNA follows: TGTGCCAGCATCCTAGGAGAGGGCGCAGGGAATGAGCAGTTCTTC.

This clone was detected only once. The chain couples TRBV30 to TRBJ2-7; TRBD1 matches 8 bases. The CDR3 loop spans 13 amino acids. With V trimmed by 4 bases and J by 6 bases, 8 bases remained unmatched. Germline lookup yields CDR1 GTSNPN and CDR2 SVGIG (reference sequence). In nucleotides, the CDR3 is TGTGCCTGGACCGAGACAGGGGTACGCGAGCAGTACTTC. Its protein is CAWTETGVREQYF.